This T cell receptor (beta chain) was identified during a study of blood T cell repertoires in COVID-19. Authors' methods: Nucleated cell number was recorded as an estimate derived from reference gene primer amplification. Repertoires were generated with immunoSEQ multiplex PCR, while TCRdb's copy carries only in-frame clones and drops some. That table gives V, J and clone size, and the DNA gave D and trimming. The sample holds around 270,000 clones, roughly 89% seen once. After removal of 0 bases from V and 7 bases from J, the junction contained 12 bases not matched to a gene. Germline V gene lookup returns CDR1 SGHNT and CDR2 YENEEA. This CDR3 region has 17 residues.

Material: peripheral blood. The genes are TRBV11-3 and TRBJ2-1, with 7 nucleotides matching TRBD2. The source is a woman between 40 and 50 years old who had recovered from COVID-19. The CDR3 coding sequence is TGTGCCAGCAGCTTAGATGGGAGGGTACCTATAAAGAATGAGCAGTTCTTC. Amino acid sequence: CASSLDGRVPIKNEQFF.